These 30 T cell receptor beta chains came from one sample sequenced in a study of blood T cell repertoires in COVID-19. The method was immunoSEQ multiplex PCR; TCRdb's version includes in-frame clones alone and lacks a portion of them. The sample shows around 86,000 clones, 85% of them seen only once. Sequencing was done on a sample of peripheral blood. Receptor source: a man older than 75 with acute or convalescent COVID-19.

CDR3 nucleotide sequence: TGTGCCAGAGAACAGGGGGCGATGAACACTGAAGCTTTCTTT. Translation gives CAREQGAMNTEAFF. The V call is TRBV2, the J call TRBJ1-1; TRBD1 aligns across 9 bases. This CDR3 is built from 14 residues. CDR1 and CDR2 (germline): SNHLY, FYNNEI. After removal of 9 bases from V and 0 bases from J, the junction contained 5 bases not matched to a gene.

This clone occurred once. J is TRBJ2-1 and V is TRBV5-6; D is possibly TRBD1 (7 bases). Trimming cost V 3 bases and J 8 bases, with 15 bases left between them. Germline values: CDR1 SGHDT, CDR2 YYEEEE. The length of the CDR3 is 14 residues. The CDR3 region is CASSWRGRWDEQFF. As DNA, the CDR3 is TGTGCCAGCAGCTGGAGGGGGCGTTGGGATGAGCAGTTCTTC.

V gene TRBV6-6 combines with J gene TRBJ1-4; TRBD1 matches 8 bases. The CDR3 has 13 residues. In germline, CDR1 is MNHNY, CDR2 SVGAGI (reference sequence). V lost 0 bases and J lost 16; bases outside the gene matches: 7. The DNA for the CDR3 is TGTGCCAGCAGTTACTCGGGACAGGAATTGCCGTTTTTT. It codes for CASSYSGQELPFF.

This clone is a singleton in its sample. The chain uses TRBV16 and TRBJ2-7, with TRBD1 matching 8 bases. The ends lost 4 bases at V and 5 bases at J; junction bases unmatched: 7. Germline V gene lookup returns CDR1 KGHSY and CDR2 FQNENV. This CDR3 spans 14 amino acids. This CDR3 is CASSLRQGLNEQYF. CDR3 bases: TGTGCCAGCAGCCTCCGACAGGGGCTAAACGAGCAGTACTTC.

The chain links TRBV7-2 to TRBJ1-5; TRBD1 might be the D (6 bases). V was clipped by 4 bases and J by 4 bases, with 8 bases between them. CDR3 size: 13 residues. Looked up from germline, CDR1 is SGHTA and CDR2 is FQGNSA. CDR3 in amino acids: CASSYTGNQPQHF. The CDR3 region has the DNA TGTGCCAGCAGCTATACAGGGAATCAGCCCCAGCATTTT.

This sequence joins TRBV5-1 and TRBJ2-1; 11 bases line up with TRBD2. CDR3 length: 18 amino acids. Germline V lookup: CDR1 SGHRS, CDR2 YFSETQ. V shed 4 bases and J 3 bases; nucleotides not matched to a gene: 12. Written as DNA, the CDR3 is TGCGCCAGCAGCGTACAGCCCAAAGGGACTAGCGGCTACAATGAGCAGTTCTTC. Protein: CASSVQPKGTSGYNEQFF.

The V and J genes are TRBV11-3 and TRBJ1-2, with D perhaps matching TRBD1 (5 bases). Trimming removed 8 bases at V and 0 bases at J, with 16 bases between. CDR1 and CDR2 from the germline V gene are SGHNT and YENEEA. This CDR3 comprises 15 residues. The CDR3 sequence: CASPIRGKTNYGYTF. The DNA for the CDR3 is TGTGCCAGCCCAATTAGGGGAAAAACTAACTATGGCTACACCTTC.

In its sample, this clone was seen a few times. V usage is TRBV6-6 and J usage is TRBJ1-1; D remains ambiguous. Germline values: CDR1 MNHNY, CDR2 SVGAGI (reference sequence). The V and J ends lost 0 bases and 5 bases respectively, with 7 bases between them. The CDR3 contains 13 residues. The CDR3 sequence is CASSYSRGTEAFF. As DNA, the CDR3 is TGTGCCAGCAGTTACTCGAGAGGTACTGAAGCTTTCTTT.

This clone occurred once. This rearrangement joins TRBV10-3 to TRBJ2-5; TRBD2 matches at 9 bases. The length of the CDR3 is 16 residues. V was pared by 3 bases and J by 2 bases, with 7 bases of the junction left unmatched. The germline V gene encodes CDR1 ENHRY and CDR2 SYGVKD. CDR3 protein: CAISDLLAGVQETQYF. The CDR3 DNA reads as TGTGCCATCAGTGATCTACTAGCGGGTGTTCAAGAGACCCAGTACTTC.

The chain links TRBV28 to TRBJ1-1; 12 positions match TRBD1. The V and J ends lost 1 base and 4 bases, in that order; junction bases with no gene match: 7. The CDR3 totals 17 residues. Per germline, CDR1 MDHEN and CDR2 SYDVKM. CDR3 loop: CASSLSGQGARGTEAFF. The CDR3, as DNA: TGTGCCAGCAGTTTATCGGGACAGGGGGCGAGGGGCACTGAAGCTTTCTTT. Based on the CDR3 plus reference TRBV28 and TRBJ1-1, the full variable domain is DVKVTQSSRYLVKRTGEKVFLECVQDMDHENMFWYRQDPGLGLRLIYFSYDVKMKEKGDIPEGYSVSREKKERFSLILESASTNQTSMYLCASSLSGQGARGTEAFFGQGTRLTVV.

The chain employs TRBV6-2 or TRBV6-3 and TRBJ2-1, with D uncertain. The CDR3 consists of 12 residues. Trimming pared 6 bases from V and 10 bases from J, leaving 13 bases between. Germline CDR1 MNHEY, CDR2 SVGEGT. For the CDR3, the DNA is TGTGCCAGCAGCAAACAGCCAGAGGAGCAGTTCTTC. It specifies CASSKQPEEQFF.

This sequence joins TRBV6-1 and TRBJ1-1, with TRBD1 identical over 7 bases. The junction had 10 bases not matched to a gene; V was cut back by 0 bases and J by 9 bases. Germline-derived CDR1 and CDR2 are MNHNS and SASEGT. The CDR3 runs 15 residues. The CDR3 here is CASSEAQGTHTQAFF. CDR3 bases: TGTGCCAGCAGTGAAGCACAGGGGACACACACCCAAGCTTTCTTT.

CDR3 amino acids: CASSPRTGGTETQYF. In DNA form, the CDR3 reads TGTGCCAGTAGTCCCCGGACAGGGGGGACAGAGACCCAGTACTTC. V and J are TRBV19 and TRBJ2-5, with 10 bases identical to TRBD1. The germline gives CDR1 LNHDA, CDR2 SQIVND (reference sequence). V shed 5 bases and J 4 bases; nucleotides not matched to a gene: 7. The CDR3 has 15 residues.

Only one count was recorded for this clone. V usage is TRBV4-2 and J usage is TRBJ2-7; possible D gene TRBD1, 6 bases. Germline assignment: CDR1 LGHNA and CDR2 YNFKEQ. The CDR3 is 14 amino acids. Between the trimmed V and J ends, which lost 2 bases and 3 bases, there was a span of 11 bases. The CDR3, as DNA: TGTGCCAGCAGCCAACCCGGGACAATCTACGAGCAGTACTTC. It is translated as CASSQPGTIYEQYF.

The CDR3 DNA reads TGTGCCAGCAGCTTGGTGGGAGGGCCGAGGGCCAAAAACATTCAGTACTTC. This codes for CASSLVGGPRAKNIQYF. The gene calls are TRBV7-2 and TRBJ2-4; 7 nucleotides line up with TRBD2. CDR1 is SGHTA and CDR2 is FQGNSA in the germline V gene. The V and J ends lost 3 bases and 1 base, in that order; junction bases with no gene match: 9. This CDR3 contains 17 residues.

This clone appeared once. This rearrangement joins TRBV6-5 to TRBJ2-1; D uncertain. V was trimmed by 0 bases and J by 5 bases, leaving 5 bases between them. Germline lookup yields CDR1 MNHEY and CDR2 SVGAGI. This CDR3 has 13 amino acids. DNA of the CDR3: TGTGCCAGCAGTTACTCTCCCGACAATGAGCAGTTCTTC. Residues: CASSYSPDNEQFF.

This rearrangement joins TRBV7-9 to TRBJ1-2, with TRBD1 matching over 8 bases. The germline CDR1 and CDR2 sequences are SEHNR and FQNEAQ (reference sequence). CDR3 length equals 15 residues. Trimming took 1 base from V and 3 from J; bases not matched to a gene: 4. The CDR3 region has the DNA TGTGCCAGCAGCTTAGGGACAGGGTTTTACTATGGCTACACCTTC. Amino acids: CASSLGTGFYYGYTF. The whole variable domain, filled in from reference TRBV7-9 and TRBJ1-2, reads DTGVSQNPRHKITKRGQNVTFRCDPISEHNRLYWYRQTLGQGPEFLTYFQNEAQLEKSRLLSDRFSAERPKGSFSTLEIQRTEQGDSAMYLCASSLGTGFYYGYTFGSGTRLTVV.

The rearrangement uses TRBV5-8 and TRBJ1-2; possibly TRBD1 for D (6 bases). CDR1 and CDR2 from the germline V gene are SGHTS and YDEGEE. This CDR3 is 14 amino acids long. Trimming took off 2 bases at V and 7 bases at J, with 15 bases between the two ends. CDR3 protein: CASSFLTGTSGYTF. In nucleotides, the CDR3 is TGTGCCAGCAGCTTCCTCACAGGGACTAGTGGCTACACCTTC. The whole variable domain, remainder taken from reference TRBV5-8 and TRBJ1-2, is EAGVTQSPTHLIKTRGQQATLRCSPISGHTSVYWYQQALGLGLQFLLWYDEGEERNRGNFPPRFSGRQFPNYSSELNVNALELEDSALYLCASSFLTGTSGYTFGSGTRLTVV.

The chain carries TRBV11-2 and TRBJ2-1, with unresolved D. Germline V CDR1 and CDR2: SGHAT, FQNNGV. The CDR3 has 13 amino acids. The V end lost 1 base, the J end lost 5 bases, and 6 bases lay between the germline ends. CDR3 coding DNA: TGTGCCAGCAGCTTAGTCGTCGACAATGAGCAGTTCTTC. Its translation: CASSLVVDNEQFF.

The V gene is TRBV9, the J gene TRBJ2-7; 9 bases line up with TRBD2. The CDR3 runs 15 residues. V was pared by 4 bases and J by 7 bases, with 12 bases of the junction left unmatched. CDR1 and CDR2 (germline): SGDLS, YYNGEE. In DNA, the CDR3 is TGTGCCAGCAGCCGCCAATTTAGCGGGAGAGGTGAGCAGTACTTC. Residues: CASSRQFSGRGEQYF. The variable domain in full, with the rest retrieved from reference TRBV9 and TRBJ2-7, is DSGVTQTPKHLITATGQRVTLRCSPRSGDLSVYWYQQSLDQGLQFLIQYYNGEERAKGNILERFSAQQFPDLHSELNLSSLELGDSALYFCASSRQFSGRGEQYFGPGTRLTVT.

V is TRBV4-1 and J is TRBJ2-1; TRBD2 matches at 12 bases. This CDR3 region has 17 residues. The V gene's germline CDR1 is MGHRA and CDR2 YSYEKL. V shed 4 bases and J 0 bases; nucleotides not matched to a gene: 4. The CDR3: CASSLLTSGSSYNEQFF. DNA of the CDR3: TGCGCCAGCAGCCTTCTGACTAGCGGGAGCTCCTACAATGAGCAGTTCTTC.

This CDR3 reads CASSTGRRGNIQYF. In nucleotides, the CDR3 is TGTGCCAGCAGCACCGGGAGGAGGGGAAACATTCAGTACTTC. The chain joins TRBV11-2 to TRBJ2-4, with 7 bases matching TRBD2. Germline CDR1 SGHAT, CDR2 FQNNGV. Unmatched junction bases numbered 7, after V lost 5 bases and J lost 6 bases. This CDR3 has 14 residues.

The CDR3 nucleotides read TGTGCCAGCGCTAGGCCAGCGGGAGCCCACGAGCAGTACTTC. It encodes CASARPAGAHEQYF. This chain links TRBV6-5 with TRBJ2-7, with 8 bases that match TRBD2. Germline loops: CDR1 MNHEY, CDR2 SVGAGI. With 8 bases clipped from V and 5 bases from J, the junction kept 11 bases outside the gene matches. This CDR3 is 14 amino acids long.

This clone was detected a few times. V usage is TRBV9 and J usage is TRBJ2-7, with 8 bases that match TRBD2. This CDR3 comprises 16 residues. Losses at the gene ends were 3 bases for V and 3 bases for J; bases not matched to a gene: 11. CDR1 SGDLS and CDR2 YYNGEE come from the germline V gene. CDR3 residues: CASSAGFSGEYYEQYF. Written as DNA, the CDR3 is TGTGCCAGCAGCGCCGGATTTAGCGGGGAGTACTACGAGCAGTACTTC.

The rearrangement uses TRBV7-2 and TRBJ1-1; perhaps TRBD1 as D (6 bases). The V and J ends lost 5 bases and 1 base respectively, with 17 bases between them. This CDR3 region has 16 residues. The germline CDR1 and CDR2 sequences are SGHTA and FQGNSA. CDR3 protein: CASSPNGGAGNTEAFF. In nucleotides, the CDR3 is TGTGCCAGCAGCCCCAATGGGGGGGCGGGGAACACTGAAGCTTTCTTT.

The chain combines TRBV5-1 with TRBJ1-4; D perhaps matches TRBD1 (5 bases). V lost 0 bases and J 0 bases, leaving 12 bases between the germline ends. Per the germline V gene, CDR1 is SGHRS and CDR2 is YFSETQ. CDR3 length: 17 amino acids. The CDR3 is CASSLGGAGTTNEKLFF. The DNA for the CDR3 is TGCGCCAGCAGCTTGGGAGGGGCGGGAACAACTAATGAAAAACTGTTTTTT.

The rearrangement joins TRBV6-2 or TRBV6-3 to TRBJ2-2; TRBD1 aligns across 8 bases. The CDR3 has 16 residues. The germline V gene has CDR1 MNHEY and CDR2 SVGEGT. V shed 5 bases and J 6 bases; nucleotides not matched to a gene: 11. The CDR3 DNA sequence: TGTGCCAGCAGTAAAAACATGCACAGGGGGTCCGGGGAGCTGTTTTTT. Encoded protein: CASSKNMHRGSGELFF.

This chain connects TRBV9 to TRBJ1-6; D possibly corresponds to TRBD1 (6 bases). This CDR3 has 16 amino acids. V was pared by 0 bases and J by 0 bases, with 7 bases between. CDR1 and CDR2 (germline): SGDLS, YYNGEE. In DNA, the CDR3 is TGTGCCAGCAGCGTAGGGGACAACTCCTATAATTCACCCCTCCACTTT. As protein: CASSVGDNSYNSPLHF.

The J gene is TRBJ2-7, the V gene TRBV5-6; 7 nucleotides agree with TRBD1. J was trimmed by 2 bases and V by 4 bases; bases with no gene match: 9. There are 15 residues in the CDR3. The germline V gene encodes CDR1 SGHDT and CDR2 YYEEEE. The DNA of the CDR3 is TGTGCCAGCAGCCCTCCGGGACAGACGACCTACGAGCAGTACTTC. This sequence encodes CASSPPGQTTYEQYF.

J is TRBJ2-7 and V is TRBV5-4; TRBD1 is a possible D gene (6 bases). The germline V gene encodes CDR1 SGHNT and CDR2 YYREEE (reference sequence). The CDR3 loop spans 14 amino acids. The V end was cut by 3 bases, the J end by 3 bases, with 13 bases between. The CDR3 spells CASSSSGVYYEQYF. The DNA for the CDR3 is TGTGCCAGCAGCTCGTCAGGGGTTTACTACGAGCAGTACTTC.